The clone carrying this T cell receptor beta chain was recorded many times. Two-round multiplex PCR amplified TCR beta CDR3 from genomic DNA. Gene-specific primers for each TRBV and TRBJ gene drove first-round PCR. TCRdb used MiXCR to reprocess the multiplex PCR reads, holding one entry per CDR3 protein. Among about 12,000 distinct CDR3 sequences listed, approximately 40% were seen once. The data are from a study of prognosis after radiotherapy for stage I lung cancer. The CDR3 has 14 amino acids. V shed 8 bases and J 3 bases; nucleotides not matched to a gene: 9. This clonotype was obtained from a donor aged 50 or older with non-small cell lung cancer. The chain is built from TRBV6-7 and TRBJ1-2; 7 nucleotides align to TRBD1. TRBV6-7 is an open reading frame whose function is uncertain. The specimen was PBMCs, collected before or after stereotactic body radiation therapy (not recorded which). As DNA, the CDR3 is TGTGCCAGCCGGGGTGGGGACAGATACTATGGCTACACCTTC. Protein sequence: CASRGGDRYYGYTF.